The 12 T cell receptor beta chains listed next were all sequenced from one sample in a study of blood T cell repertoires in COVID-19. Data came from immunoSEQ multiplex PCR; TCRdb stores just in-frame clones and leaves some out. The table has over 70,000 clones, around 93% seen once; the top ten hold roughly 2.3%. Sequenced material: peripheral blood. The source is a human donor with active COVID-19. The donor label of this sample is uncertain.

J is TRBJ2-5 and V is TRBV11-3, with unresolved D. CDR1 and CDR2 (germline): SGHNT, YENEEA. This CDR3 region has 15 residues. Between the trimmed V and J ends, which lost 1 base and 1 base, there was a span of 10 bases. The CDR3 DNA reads TGTGCCAGCAGCTTAGGGCCCGCGGCCCAAGAGACCCAGTACTTC. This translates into CASSLGPAAQETQYF.

The chain's CDR3 is CASSLLGSDKNIQYF. CDR3 in DNA: TGTGCCAGCAGTTTATTGGGCTCGGACAAAAACATTCAGTACTTC. V and J are TRBV27 and TRBJ2-4; D remains ambiguous. This CDR3 has 15 amino acids. V lost 1 base and J 3 bases, leaving 10 bases between the germline ends. The germline gives CDR1 MNHEY, CDR2 SMNVEV (reference sequence).

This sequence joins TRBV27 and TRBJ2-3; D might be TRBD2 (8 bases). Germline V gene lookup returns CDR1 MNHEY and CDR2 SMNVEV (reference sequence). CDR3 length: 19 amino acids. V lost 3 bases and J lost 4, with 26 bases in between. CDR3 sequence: CASSFVGGAGGGYADTQYF. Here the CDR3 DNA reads TGTGCCAGCAGTTTTGTAGGGGGCGCAGGCGGGGGGTACGCAGATACGCAGTATTTT.

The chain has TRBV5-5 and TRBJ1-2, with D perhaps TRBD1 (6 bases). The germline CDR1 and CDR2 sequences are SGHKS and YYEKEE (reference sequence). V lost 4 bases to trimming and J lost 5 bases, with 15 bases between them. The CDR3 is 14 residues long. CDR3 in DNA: TGTGCCAGCAGCCTCGCGGACAGATTATATGGCTACACCTTC. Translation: CASSLADRLYGYTF.

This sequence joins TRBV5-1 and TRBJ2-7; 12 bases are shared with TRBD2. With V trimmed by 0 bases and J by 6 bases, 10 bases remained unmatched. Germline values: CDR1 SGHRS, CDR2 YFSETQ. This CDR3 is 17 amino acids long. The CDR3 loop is CASSLGILAGGSSEQYF. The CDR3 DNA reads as TGCGCCAGCAGCTTGGGAATACTAGCGGGGGGAAGCAGCGAGCAGTACTTC.

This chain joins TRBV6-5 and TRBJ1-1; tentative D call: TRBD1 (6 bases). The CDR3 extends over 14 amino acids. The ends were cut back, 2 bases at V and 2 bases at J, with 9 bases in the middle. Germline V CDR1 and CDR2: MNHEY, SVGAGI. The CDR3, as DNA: TGTGCCAGCAGTTACACAGGGCCTAACACTGAAGCTTTCTTT. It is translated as CASSYTGPNTEAFF.

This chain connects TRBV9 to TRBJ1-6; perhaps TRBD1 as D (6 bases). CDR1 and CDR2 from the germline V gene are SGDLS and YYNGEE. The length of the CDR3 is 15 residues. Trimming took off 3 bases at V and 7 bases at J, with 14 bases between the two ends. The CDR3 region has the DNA TGTGCCAGCAGCGCTTCCAGGGGAAGCAATTCACCCCTCCACTTT. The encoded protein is CASSASRGSNSPLHF.

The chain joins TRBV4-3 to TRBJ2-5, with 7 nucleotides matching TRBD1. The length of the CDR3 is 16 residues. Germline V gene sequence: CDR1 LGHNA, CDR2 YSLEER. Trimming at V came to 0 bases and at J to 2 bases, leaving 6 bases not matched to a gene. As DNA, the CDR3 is TGCGCCAGCAGCCAAGATCTAGCCAGGGGGCAAGAGACCCAGTACTTC. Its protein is CASSQDLARGQETQYF.

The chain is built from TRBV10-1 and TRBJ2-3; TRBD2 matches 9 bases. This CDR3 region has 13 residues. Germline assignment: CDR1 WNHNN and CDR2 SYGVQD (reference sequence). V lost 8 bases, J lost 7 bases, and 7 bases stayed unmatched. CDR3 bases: TGCGCCAGCGCGGCTAGCGGGGTTAATACGCAGTATTTT. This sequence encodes CASAASGVNTQYF.

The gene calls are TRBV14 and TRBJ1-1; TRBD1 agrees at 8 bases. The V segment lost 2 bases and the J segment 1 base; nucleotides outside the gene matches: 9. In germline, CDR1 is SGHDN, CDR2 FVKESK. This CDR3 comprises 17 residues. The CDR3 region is CASSQPLTGDRNTEAFF. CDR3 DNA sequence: TGTGCCAGCAGCCAACCTCTGACAGGGGACCGGAACACTGAAGCTTTCTTT.

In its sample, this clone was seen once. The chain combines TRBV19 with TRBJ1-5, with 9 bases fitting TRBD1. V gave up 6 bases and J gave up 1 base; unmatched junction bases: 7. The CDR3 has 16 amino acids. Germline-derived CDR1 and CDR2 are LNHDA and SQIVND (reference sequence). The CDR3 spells CASSNRGLGSNQPQHF. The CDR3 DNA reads TGTGCCAGTAGCAACAGGGGGCTGGGGAGCAATCAGCCCCAGCATTTT.

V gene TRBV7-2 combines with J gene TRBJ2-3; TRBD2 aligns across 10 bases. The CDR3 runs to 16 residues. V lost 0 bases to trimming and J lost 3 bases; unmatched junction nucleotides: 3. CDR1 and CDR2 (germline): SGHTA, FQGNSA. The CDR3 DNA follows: TGTGCCAGCAGCTTAGCGGCACTAGCGGGGACAGATACGCAGTATTTT. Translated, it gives CASSLAALAGTDTQYF.